The rows below give T cell receptor beta chains drawn from one sample of a study of blood T cell repertoires in COVID-19. Generated by immunoSEQ multiplex PCR, the TCRdb table keeps only in-frame clones and is missing some. The table records 490,000 or so clones, less than 90% of them present only once. The sequencing input was PBMCs or T cells enriched from blood (not recorded which). Every receptor here comes from a woman in her sixties or seventies who had recovered from COVID-19. CDR3s include the opening cysteine and the closing phenylalanine or tryptophan. Each record gives: V gene, D gene, clone size, J gene, CDR3 protein, CDR3 DNA. A D gene is named only where the DNA matches it firmly. Not all rows give a size; the values are once, few, many and, for expanded clones, a class.

v_call: TRBV5-1
d_call: -
clone_size: -
j_call: TRBJ2-5
cdr3_aa: CASRIGQQETQYF
cdr3_nt: TGCGCCAGCAGAATAGGACAGCAAGAGACCCAGTACTTC

v_call: TRBV30
d_call: TRBD1
clone_size: -
j_call: TRBJ1-5
cdr3_aa: CAWSVPGRGGNQPQHF
cdr3_nt: TGTGCCTGGAGTGTACCTGGCAGGGGGGGCAATCAGCCCCAGCATTTT

v_call: TRBV6-1
d_call: TRBD1
clone_size: once
j_call: TRBJ1-5
cdr3_aa: CASSEGTGGQPQHF
cdr3_nt: TGTGCCAGCAGTGAGGGGACAGGGGGCCAGCCCCAGCATTTT

v_call: TRBV7-8
d_call: -
clone_size: few
j_call: TRBJ1-3
cdr3_aa: CASSLGPVLFSGNTIYF
cdr3_nt: TGTGCCAGCAGCTTGGGGCCCGTCCTATTCTCTGGAAACACCATATATTTT

v_call: TRBV2
d_call: -
clone_size: -
j_call: TRBJ1-4
cdr3_aa: CASSEATGKLFF
cdr3_nt: TGTGCCAGCAGTGAAGCGACAGGAAAACTGTTTTTT

v_call: TRBV7-2
d_call: TRBD2
clone_size: -
j_call: TRBJ2-1
cdr3_aa: CASSLVLSGGAAYNEQFF
cdr3_nt: TGTGCCAGCAGCTTAGTTCTTAGCGGGGGGGCCGCCTACAATGAGCAGTTCTTC

v_call: TRBV5-8
d_call: TRBD1
clone_size: -
j_call: TRBJ1-3
cdr3_aa: CASSRQMTGGFGNTIYF
cdr3_nt: TGTGCCAGCAGCCGACAAATGACAGGGGGTTTTGGAAACACCATATATTTT

v_call: TRBV6-5
d_call: TRBD1
clone_size: -
j_call: TRBJ1-2
cdr3_aa: CASSYSLRDRVHGYTF
cdr3_nt: TGTGCCAGCAGTTACTCACTCCGCGACAGGGTCCATGGCTACACCTTC

v_call: TRBV18
d_call: -
clone_size: -
j_call: TRBJ2-3
cdr3_aa: CASSPDLASDTQYF
cdr3_nt: TGTGCCAGCTCACCGGACCTAGCGAGTGATACGCAGTATTTT

v_call: TRBV3-1/TRBV3-2
d_call: TRBD1
clone_size: -
j_call: TRBJ1-6
cdr3_aa: CASSRTGAFSYNSPLHF
cdr3_nt: TGTGCCAGCTCGAGGACAGGGGCCTTCTCCTATAATTCACCCCTCCACTTT

v_call: TRBV18
d_call: -
clone_size: -
j_call: TRBJ1-2
cdr3_aa: CASSLDSGTNYGYTF
cdr3_nt: TGTGCCAGCTCACTGGACAGCGGCACTAACTATGGCTACACCTTC

v_call: TRBV19
d_call: TRBD1
clone_size: -
j_call: TRBJ2-3
cdr3_aa: CASSTTGVLTDTQYF
cdr3_nt: TGTGCCAGTAGTACGACAGGGGTCCTCACAGATACGCAGTATTTT

v_call: TRBV4-2
d_call: TRBD1
clone_size: once
j_call: TRBJ1-4
cdr3_aa: CASSPRQGAASNEKLFF
cdr3_nt: TGTGCCAGCAGCCCCCGACAGGGCGCCGCTTCTAATGAAAAACTGTTTTTT

v_call: TRBV10-1
d_call: -
clone_size: once
j_call: TRBJ2-2
cdr3_aa: CASSESWTANTGELFF
cdr3_nt: TGCGCCAGCAGTGAGTCGTGGACAGCGAACACCGGGGAGCTGTTTTTT

v_call: TRBV5-1
d_call: -
clone_size: -
j_call: TRBJ2-1
cdr3_aa: CASGLGAAYNEQFF
cdr3_nt: TGCGCCAGCGGCCTGGGAGCCGCATACAATGAGCAGTTCTTC

v_call: TRBV19
d_call: -
clone_size: -
j_call: TRBJ1-1
cdr3_aa: CASKGASPGEAFF
cdr3_nt: TGTGCCAGTAAAGGGGCCTCACCCGGTGAAGCTTTCTTT

v_call: TRBV10-3
d_call: TRBD1
clone_size: -
j_call: TRBJ1-2
cdr3_aa: CAITGDSDGYTF
cdr3_nt: TGTGCCATCACTGGGGACAGCGATGGCTACACCTTC

v_call: TRBV5-1
d_call: -
clone_size: few
j_call: TRBJ1-1
cdr3_aa: CASTMTPGDTEAFF
cdr3_nt: TGCGCCAGCACTATGACCCCGGGGGACACTGAAGCTTTCTTT

v_call: TRBV5-6
d_call: -
clone_size: once
j_call: TRBJ1-2
cdr3_aa: CASSPESNYGYTF
cdr3_nt: TGTGCCAGCAGCCCAGAATCGAACTATGGCTACACCTTC

v_call: TRBV19
d_call: TRBD1
clone_size: once
j_call: TRBJ1-5
cdr3_aa: CASSPTGVSQPQHF
cdr3_nt: TGTGCCAGTAGCCCGACAGGGGTGAGTCAGCCCCAGCATTTT

v_call: TRBV6-6
d_call: TRBD1
clone_size: few
j_call: TRBJ1-3
cdr3_aa: CASSPRDRGIRKSGNTIYF
cdr3_nt: TGTGCCAGCAGTCCTCGGGACAGGGGAATCAGAAAATCTGGAAACACCATATATTTT

v_call: TRBV2
d_call: TRBD1
clone_size: -
j_call: TRBJ1-2
cdr3_aa: CASNIAGTAHYGYTF
cdr3_nt: TGTGCCAGCAATATTGCCGGGACAGCCCACTATGGCTACACCTTC

v_call: TRBV4-2
d_call: -
clone_size: -
j_call: TRBJ2-1
cdr3_aa: CASSQTGGADAGEQFF
cdr3_nt: TGTGCCAGCAGCCAAACAGGGGGGGCGGATGCAGGTGAGCAGTTCTTC

v_call: TRBV3-1/TRBV3-2
d_call: TRBD1
clone_size: -
j_call: TRBJ2-5
cdr3_aa: CASSRQGWTQYF
cdr3_nt: TGTGCCAGCAGCCGACAGGGTTGGACCCAGTACTTC

v_call: TRBV12-1
d_call: -
clone_size: once
j_call: TRBJ1-5
cdr3_aa: CASRSRTHLQPQHF
cdr3_nt: TGTGCCAGCAGAAGTCGGACACACCTTCAGCCCCAGCATTTT

v_call: TRBV30
d_call: TRBD1
clone_size: -
j_call: TRBJ1-4
cdr3_aa: CAWSVTDRLNEKLFF
cdr3_nt: TGTGCCTGGAGTGTAACGGACAGGTTAAATGAAAAACTGTTTTTT

v_call: TRBV28
d_call: -
clone_size: -
j_call: TRBJ2-1
cdr3_aa: CASSPGLFASYNEQFF
cdr3_nt: TGTGCCAGCAGCCCCGGACTATTCGCCTCCTACAATGAGCAGTTCTTC

v_call: TRBV23-1
d_call: TRBD1
clone_size: -
j_call: TRBJ2-2
cdr3_aa: CASSHLGSPPTGSVGELFF
cdr3_nt: TGCGCCAGCAGTCACCTCGGGTCCCCGCCGACAGGGTCTGTCGGGGAGCTGTTTTTT

v_call: TRBV9
d_call: TRBD1
clone_size: -
j_call: TRBJ2-3
cdr3_aa: CASRGQGGTDTQYF
cdr3_nt: TGTGCCAGCAGGGGACAGGGTGGGACAGATACGCAGTATTTT